This is a list of T cell receptor beta chains from one sample in a study of OX40 agonist ivuxolimab in advanced cancers. Only in-frame clones appear in the TCRdb table, and some are missing; sequencing was by immunoSEQ multiplex PCR. The sample comprises tens of thousands of clones, approximately 80% of which are singletons, and roughly 0.69% rests with the top ten. Sequencing used CD4+ or CD8+ T cells sorted from blood, obtained in a trial of the OX40 agonist ivuxolimab. The source is an adult with an advanced solid tumor such as melanoma, head and neck, liver or kidney cancer. Both conserved end residues are part of each CDR3. Fields, in order: CDR3 protein, CDR3 DNA, J gene, D gene, V gene, clone size. A D gene is named only where the DNA matches it firmly. Expanded clones get a size class; other rows say once, few or many, or leave the size out.

CDR3aa: CASSYLKSTEAFF
CDR3nt: TGTGCCAGCAGTTACCTGAAGTCCACTGAAGCTTTCTTT
j_gene: TRBJ1-1
d_gene: NA
v_gene: TRBV6-5
abundance: few

CDR3aa: CASSVGGALEGYGYTF
CDR3nt: TGTGCCAGCAGCGTAGGCGGGGCCCTAGAGGGCTATGGCTACACCTTC
j_gene: TRBJ1-2
d_gene: NA
v_gene: TRBV9
abundance: NA

CDR3aa: CASSYTGNTEAFF
CDR3nt: TGTGCCAGCAGCTATACAGGGAACACTGAAGCTTTCTTT
j_gene: TRBJ1-1
d_gene: NA
v_gene: TRBV7-9
abundance: NA

CDR3aa: CASSIGFAGNTIYF
CDR3nt: TGTGCCAGTAGTATAGGCTTTGCTGGAAACACCATATATTTT
j_gene: TRBJ1-3
d_gene: NA
v_gene: TRBV19
abundance: NA

CDR3aa: CASSKVPGLAATSSGANVLTF
CDR3nt: TGTGCCAGCAGCAAAGTCCCGGGACTAGCGGCTACTAGCTCTGGGGCCAACGTCCTGACTTTC
j_gene: TRBJ2-6
d_gene: NA
v_gene: TRBV21-1
abundance: NA

CDR3aa: CASSPDRGMNTEAFF
CDR3nt: TGTGCCAGCAGCCCGGACAGGGGTATGAACACTGAAGCTTTCTTT
j_gene: TRBJ1-1
d_gene: TRBD1
v_gene: TRBV5-4
abundance: NA

CDR3aa: CASSVDSLSTDTQYF
CDR3nt: TGTGCCAGCAGTGTGGACAGCCTGAGCACAGATACGCAGTATTTT
j_gene: TRBJ2-3
d_gene: NA
v_gene: TRBV6-1
abundance: NA

CDR3aa: CASSIKGTASEQYF
CDR3nt: TGTGCCAGTAGTATTAAAGGGACAGCCTCCGAGCAGTACTTC
j_gene: TRBJ2-7
d_gene: TRBD1
v_gene: TRBV19
abundance: once

CDR3aa: CASSRFRETGELFF
CDR3nt: TGTGCCAGTAGTAGATTCAGGGAAACCGGGGAGCTGTTTTTT
j_gene: TRBJ2-2
d_gene: NA
v_gene: TRBV19
abundance: NA

CDR3aa: CSGVLGLDGTQYF
CDR3nt: TGCAGCGGAGTCCTTGGACTGGATGGTACGCAGTATTTT
j_gene: TRBJ2-3
d_gene: NA
v_gene: TRBV29-1
abundance: NA

CDR3aa: CASSLAGGREQYF
CDR3nt: TGCGCCAGCAGCTTAGCGGGGGGGCGGGAGCAGTACTTC
j_gene: TRBJ2-7
d_gene: TRBD2
v_gene: TRBV5-1
abundance: once

CDR3aa: CASSPLLSDQPQHF
CDR3nt: TGTGCCAGCTCACCGTTGCTGTCAGATCAGCCCCAGCATTTT
j_gene: TRBJ1-5
d_gene: NA
v_gene: TRBV18
abundance: NA

CDR3aa: CASSRTGGEGYTF
CDR3nt: TGTGCCAGCAGCAGGACAGGGGGCGAGGGCTACACCTTC
j_gene: TRBJ1-2
d_gene: TRBD1
v_gene: TRBV6-5
abundance: NA

CDR3aa: CASRLGLDRTDTQYF
CDR3nt: TGTGCCAGCAGACTGGGACTAGACCGCACAGATACGCAGTATTTT
j_gene: TRBJ2-3
d_gene: TRBD2
v_gene: TRBV6-5
abundance: few

CDR3aa: CASSELAGGHQETQYF
CDR3nt: TGTGCCAGCAGCGAACTAGCGGGGGGCCACCAAGAGACCCAGTACTTC
j_gene: TRBJ2-5
d_gene: TRBD2
v_gene: TRBV9
abundance: NA

CDR3aa: CASSLALGIANSPLHF
CDR3nt: TGTGCCAGCAGCTTAGCCTTGGGCATAGCCAATTCACCCCTCCACTTT
j_gene: TRBJ1-6
d_gene: NA
v_gene: TRBV7-2
abundance: NA

CDR3aa: CASSLDASSGANVLTF
CDR3nt: TGCGCCAGCAGCTTGGACGCCAGCTCTGGGGCCAACGTCCTGACTTTC
j_gene: TRBJ2-6
d_gene: NA
v_gene: TRBV5-1
abundance: NA

CDR3aa: CASSGDINYGYTF
CDR3nt: TGTGCCAGCAGCGGGGACATCAACTATGGCTACACCTTC
j_gene: TRBJ1-2
d_gene: NA
v_gene: TRBV7-8
abundance: once

CDR3aa: CASSRGQGGTEAFF
CDR3nt: TGTGCCAGCAGTCGAGGACAGGGTGGCACTGAAGCTTTCTTT
j_gene: TRBJ1-1
d_gene: TRBD1
v_gene: TRBV6-5
abundance: NA

CDR3aa: CASSFTGVSNTEAFF
CDR3nt: TGTGCCAGCAGCTTTACAGGGGTCTCGAACACTGAAGCTTTCTTT
j_gene: TRBJ1-1
d_gene: TRBD1
v_gene: TRBV9
abundance: NA

CDR3aa: CASSITVSYEQYF
CDR3nt: TGTGCCAGTAGTATCACGGTTTCCTACGAGCAGTACTTC
j_gene: TRBJ2-7
d_gene: NA
v_gene: TRBV19
abundance: NA

CDR3aa: CASSLPDGYEQYF
CDR3nt: TGCGCCAGCAGCTTGCCGGACGGATACGAGCAGTACTTC
j_gene: TRBJ2-7
d_gene: NA
v_gene: TRBV5-1
abundance: NA

CDR3aa: CASGLVAWSSKDTGELFF
CDR3nt: TGTGCTAGTGGTTTGGTAGCATGGAGCTCGAAGGACACCGGGGAGCTGTTTTTT
j_gene: TRBJ2-2
d_gene: NA
v_gene: TRBV12-5
abundance: NA

CDR3aa: CASSKGWEQYF
CDR3nt: TGTGCCAGCAGTAAGGGCTGGGAGCAGTACTTC
j_gene: TRBJ2-7
d_gene: NA
v_gene: TRBV6-5
abundance: once

CDR3aa: CASSLGGLAGGYEQYF
CDR3nt: TGTGCCAGCAGCTTAGGTGGACTAGCGGGGGGTTACGAGCAGTACTTC
j_gene: TRBJ2-7
d_gene: TRBD2
v_gene: TRBV11-2
abundance: NA

CDR3aa: CASSLVAGRTVHEQYF
CDR3nt: TGTGCCAGCTCACTAGTAGCGGGGCGGACGGTCCACGAGCAGTACTTC
j_gene: TRBJ2-7
d_gene: TRBD2
v_gene: TRBV18
abundance: NA

CDR3aa: CASERRRNNNSPLHF
CDR3nt: TGTGCCAGCGAGCGCAGGCGGAACAATAATTCACCCCTCCACTTT
j_gene: TRBJ1-6
d_gene: NA
v_gene: TRBV9
abundance: NA

CDR3aa: CASSWNRGRTEAFF
CDR3nt: TGTGCCAGCAGCTGGAACAGGGGGCGGACTGAAGCTTTCTTT
j_gene: TRBJ1-1
d_gene: TRBD1
v_gene: TRBV5-5
abundance: once

CDR3aa: CASSEISPLHF
CDR3nt: TGTGCCAGCAGCGAAATTTCACCCCTCCACTTT
j_gene: TRBJ1-6
d_gene: NA
v_gene: TRBV6-1
abundance: few

CDR3aa: CASRDRGNPNEKLFF
CDR3nt: TGTGCCAGCAGGGACCGAGGGAATCCTAATGAAAAACTGTTTTTT
j_gene: TRBJ1-4
d_gene: NA
v_gene: TRBV6-1
abundance: once

CDR3aa: CASSSLLAGATGELFF
CDR3nt: TGTGCCAGCAGCTCACTCCTGGCAGGGGCCACCGGGGAGCTGTTTTTT
j_gene: TRBJ2-2
d_gene: NA
v_gene: TRBV7-9
abundance: NA

CDR3aa: CASSLPGGYEEQYF
CDR3nt: TGTGCCAGCAGTTTGCCCGGGGGGTACGAGGAGCAGTACTTC
j_gene: TRBJ2-7
d_gene: TRBD2
v_gene: TRBV28
abundance: NA

CDR3aa: CASSLGQGKEKLFF
CDR3nt: TGCGCCAGCAGCTTAGGGCAGGGGAAGGAAAAACTGTTTTTT
j_gene: TRBJ1-4
d_gene: NA
v_gene: TRBV5-1
abundance: once

CDR3aa: CASSFGQVNTEAFF
CDR3nt: TGTGCCAGCAGTTTCGGACAGGTTAACACTGAAGCTTTCTTT
j_gene: TRBJ1-1
d_gene: TRBD1
v_gene: TRBV6-5
abundance: few

CDR3aa: CASSLKTHSPLHF
CDR3nt: TGTGCCAGCAGTTTAAAGACCCATTCACCCCTCCACTTT
j_gene: TRBJ1-6
d_gene: NA
v_gene: TRBV6-5
abundance: few

CDR3aa: CASSPGHLTDTQYF
CDR3nt: TGTGCCAGCAGTCCGGGACACCTCACAGATACGCAGTATTTT
j_gene: TRBJ2-3
d_gene: NA
v_gene: TRBV6-1
abundance: NA

CDR3aa: CASSVAGVGFTEAFF
CDR3nt: TGTGCCAGCAGCGTAGCAGGGGTTGGGTTCACTGAAGCTTTCTTT
j_gene: TRBJ1-1
d_gene: NA
v_gene: TRBV9
abundance: NA

CDR3aa: CASARELDTQYF
CDR3nt: TGCGCCAGCGCCCGAGAGCTTGATACGCAGTATTTT
j_gene: TRBJ2-3
d_gene: NA
v_gene: TRBV5-1
abundance: once

CDR3aa: CASSPVQGPGNTIYF
CDR3nt: TGTGCCAGCAGCCCTGTTCAGGGACCTGGAAACACCATATATTTT
j_gene: TRBJ1-3
d_gene: NA
v_gene: TRBV11-3
abundance: NA

CDR3aa: CASSEVGLAGARIADTQYF
CDR3nt: TGTGCCAGCAGTGAAGTCGGACTAGCGGGGGCGCGGATAGCAGATACGCAGTATTTT
j_gene: TRBJ2-3
d_gene: TRBD2
v_gene: TRBV2
abundance: NA

CDR3aa: CASSQGGGLAYNEQFF
CDR3nt: TGTGCCAGCAGCCAAGGTGGAGGGTTAGCCTACAATGAGCAGTTCTTC
j_gene: TRBJ2-1
d_gene: NA
v_gene: TRBV4-2
abundance: NA

CDR3aa: CASRPQGATGELFF
CDR3nt: TGTGCCAGCAGACCACAGGGGGCGACCGGGGAGCTGTTTTTT
j_gene: TRBJ2-2
d_gene: TRBD1
v_gene: TRBV6-5
abundance: NA

CDR3aa: CASSFSGEDEQYF
CDR3nt: TGTGCCAGCAGCTTTTCAGGGGAAGACGAGCAGTACTTC
j_gene: TRBJ2-7
d_gene: NA
v_gene: TRBV7-8
abundance: once